The sequence of this T cell receptor beta chain was determined in a study of blood T cells in healthy people across ages. Next came a second PCR, run for about 7 to 12 cycles, which used a sample-barcoded 5' primer along with a J-beta primer mix. Each CDR3 protein is one row after TCRdb ran MiXCR on the 5' RACE reads. Of just over 1 million distinct CDR3 sequences in the sample, 40% to 55% are singletons; the top ten hold approximately 17%. The CDR3 runs 13 residues. Deletions cut 4 bases from V and 3 bases from J, with 11 bases between. Germline V gene lookup returns CDR1 SGDLS and CDR2 YYNGEE. The sequencing input was blood. This TCR derives from a woman in her sixties or seventies in good health. The chain uses TRBV9 and TRBJ2-7; D might be TRBD1 (5 bases). The CDR3 loop reads CASSLGDLYEQYF. CDR3 nucleotides: TGTGCCAGCAGCTTAGGGGATCTCTACGAGCAGTACTTC. Together with reference TRBV9 and TRBJ2-7, the CDR3 gives the full variable domain: DSGVTQTPKHLITATGQRVTLRCSPRSGDLSVYWYQQSLDQGLQFLIQYYNGEERAKGNILERFSAQQFPDLHSELNLSSLELGDSALYFCASSLGDLYEQYFGPGTRLTVT.